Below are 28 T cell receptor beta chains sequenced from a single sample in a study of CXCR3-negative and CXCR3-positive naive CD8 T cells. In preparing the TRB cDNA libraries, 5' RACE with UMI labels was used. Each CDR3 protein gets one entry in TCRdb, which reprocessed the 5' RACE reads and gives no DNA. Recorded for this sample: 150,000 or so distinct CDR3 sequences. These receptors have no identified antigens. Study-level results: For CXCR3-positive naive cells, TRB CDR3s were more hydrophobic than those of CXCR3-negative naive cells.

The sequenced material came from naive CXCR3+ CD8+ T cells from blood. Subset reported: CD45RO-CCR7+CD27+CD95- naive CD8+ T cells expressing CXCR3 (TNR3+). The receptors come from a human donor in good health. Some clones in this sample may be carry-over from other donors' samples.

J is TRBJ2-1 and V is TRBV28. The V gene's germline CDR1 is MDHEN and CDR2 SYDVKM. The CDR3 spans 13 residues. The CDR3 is CASSLRQNNEQFF.

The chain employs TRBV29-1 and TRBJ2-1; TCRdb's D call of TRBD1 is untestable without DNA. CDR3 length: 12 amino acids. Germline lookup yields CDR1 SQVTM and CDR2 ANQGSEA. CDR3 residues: CSVGREYNEQFF.

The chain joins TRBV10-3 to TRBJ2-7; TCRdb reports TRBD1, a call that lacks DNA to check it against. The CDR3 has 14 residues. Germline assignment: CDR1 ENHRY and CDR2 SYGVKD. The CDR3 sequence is CAISEGQGFYEQYF.

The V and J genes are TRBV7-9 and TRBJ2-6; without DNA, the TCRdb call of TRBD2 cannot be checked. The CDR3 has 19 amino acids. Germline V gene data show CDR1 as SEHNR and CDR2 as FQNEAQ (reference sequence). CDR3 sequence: CASSLAHRRGRTGANVLTF.

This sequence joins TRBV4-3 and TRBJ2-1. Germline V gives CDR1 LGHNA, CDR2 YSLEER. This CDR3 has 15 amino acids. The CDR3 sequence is CASSQDLSEYNEQFF.

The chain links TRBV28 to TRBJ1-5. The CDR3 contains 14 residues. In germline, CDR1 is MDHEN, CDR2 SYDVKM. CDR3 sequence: CASRTVLGHQPQHF.

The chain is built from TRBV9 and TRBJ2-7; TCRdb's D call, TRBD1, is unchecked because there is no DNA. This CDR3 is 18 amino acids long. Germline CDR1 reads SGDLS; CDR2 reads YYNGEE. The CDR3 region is CASSGRGGAGGNFDEQYF.

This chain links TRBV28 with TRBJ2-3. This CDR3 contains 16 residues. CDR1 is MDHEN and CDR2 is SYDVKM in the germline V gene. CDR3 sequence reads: CASSSPTVFGTDTQYF.

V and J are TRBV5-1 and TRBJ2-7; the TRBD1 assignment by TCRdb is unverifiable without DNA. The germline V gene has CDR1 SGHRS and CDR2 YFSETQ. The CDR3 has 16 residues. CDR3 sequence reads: CASSLGQGASSYEQYF.

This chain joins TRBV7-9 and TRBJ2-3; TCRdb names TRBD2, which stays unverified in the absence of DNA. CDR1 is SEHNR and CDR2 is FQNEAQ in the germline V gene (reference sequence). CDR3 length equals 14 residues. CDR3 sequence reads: CASSATRGADTQYF.

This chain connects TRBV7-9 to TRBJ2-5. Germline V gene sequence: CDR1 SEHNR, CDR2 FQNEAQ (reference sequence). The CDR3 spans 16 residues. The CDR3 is CASSLGSSGRQETQYF.

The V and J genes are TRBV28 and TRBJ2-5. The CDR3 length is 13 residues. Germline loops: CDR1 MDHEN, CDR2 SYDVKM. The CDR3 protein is CASAPRNQETQYF. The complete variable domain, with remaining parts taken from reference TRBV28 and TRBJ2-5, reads DVKVTQSSRYLVKRTGEKVFLECVQDMDHENMFWYRQDPGLGLRLIYFSYDVKMKEKGDIPEGYSVSREKKERFSLILESASTNQTSMYLCASAPRNQETQYFGPGTRLLVL.

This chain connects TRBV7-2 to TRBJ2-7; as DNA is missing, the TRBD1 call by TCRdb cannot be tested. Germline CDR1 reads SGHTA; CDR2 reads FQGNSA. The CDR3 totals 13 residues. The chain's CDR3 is CASIPGGSNEQYF.

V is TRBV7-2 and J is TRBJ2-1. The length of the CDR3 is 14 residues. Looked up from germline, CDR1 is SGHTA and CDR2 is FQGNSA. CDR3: CASSLAASTNEQFF.

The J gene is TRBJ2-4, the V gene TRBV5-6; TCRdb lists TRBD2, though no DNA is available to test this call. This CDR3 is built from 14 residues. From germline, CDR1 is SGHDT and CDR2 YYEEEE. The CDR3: CASSLLRGENIQYF. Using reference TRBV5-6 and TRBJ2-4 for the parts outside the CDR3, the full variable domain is DAGVTQSPTHLIKTRGQQVTLRCSPKSGHDTVSWYQQALGQGPQFIFQYYEEEERQRGNFPDRFSGHQFPNYSSELNVNALLLGDSALYLCASSLLRGENIQYFGAGTRLSVL.

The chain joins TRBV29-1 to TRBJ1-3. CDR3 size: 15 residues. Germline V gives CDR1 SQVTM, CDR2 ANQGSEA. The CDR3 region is CSVETDGYSGNTIYF.

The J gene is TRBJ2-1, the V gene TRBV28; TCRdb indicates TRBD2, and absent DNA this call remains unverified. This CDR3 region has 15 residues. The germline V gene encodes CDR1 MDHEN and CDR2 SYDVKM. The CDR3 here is CASSYLAGGLNEQFF.

The CDR3 spells CASSPSGTSNDEQYF. The chain uses TRBV18 and TRBJ2-7; lacking DNA, the TRBD2 call made by TCRdb goes unchecked. CDR1 is KGHSH, CDR2 LQKENI, per germline. The CDR3 has 15 residues.

CDR3 residues: CASSLGGTGGSDEQFF. The chain links TRBV5-1 to TRBJ2-1; with no DNA, the TCRdb D assignment of TRBD1 cannot be verified. This CDR3 region has 16 residues. The germline V gene has CDR1 SGHRS and CDR2 YFSETQ.

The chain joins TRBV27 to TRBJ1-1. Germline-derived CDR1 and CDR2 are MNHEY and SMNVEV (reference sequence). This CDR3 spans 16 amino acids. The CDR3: CASSSRQGSMNTEAFF.

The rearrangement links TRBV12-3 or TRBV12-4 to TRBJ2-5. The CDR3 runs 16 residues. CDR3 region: CASSLGAGISLETQYF.

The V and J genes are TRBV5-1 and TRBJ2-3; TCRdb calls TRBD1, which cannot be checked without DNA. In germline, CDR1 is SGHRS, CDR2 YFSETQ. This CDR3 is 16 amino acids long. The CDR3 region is CASSSNRDRDTDTQYF.

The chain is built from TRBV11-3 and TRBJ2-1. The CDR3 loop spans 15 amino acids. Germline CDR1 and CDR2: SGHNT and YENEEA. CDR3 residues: CASSSHRSSYNEQFF.

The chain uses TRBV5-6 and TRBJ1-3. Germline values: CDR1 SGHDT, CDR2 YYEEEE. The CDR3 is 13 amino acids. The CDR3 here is CASSRGSGNTIYF.

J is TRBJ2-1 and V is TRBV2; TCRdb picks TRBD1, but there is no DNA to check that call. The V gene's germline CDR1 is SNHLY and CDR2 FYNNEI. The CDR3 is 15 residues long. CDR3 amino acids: CASVTGTGVVDEQFF.

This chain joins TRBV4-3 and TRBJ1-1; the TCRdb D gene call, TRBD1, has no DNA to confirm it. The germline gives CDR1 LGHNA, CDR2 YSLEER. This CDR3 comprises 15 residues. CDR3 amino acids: CASSQDRVMNTEAFF.

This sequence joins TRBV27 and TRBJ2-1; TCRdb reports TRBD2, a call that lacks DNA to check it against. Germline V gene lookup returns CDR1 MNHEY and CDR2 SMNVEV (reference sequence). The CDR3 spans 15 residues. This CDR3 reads CASSIAGGSYNEQFF.

The CDR3 sequence is CSARGLAGGNEQFF. This rearrangement joins TRBV20-1 to TRBJ2-1; the D call from TCRdb, TRBD2, cannot be confirmed without DNA. The CDR3 length is 14 residues. CDR1 and CDR2 from the germline V gene are DFQATT and SNEGSKA (reference sequence).